This T cell receptor (beta chain) stems from a study of cytomegalovirus exposure and HLA in healthy donors. This PCR relied on a set of 60 Vbeta primers and 13 Jbeta primers. Libraries were prepared by immunoSEQ multiplex PCR; TCRdb keeps only in-frame clonotypes and omits some of them. The sample carries about 120,000 clones, around three quarters recorded once. Germline lookup yields CDR1 MNHNY and CDR2 SVGAGI (reference sequence). V was pared by 6 bases and J by 6 bases, with 6 bases of the junction left unmatched. CDR3 length equals 13 residues. The sample taken for sequencing was PBMCs. The receptor was derived from a female donor in good health and CMV-seronegative. The rearrangement uses TRBV6-6 and TRBJ1-2, with TRBD1 identical over 8 bases. CDR3 residues: CASRSGQGDGYTF. The DNA for the CDR3 is TGTGCCAGCAGGAGCGGACAGGGTGATGGCTACACCTTC.